The T cell receptor (beta chain) under discussion was sequenced for a study of sequential checkpoint blockade in melanoma. Overall study context: First-line arms were nivolumab then ipilimumab, or the reverse, randomized 1:1.

Looked up from germline, CDR1 is SGHTA and CDR2 is FQGTGA. The CDR3 sequence is 18 residues long. The V and J ends lost 1 base and 3 bases, in that order; junction bases with no gene match: 10. Repertoires were generated with immunoSEQ multiplex PCR, while TCRdb's copy carries only in-frame clones and drops some. The sample has 10,000 to 15,000 clones; about 65% are singletons. The treatment here: randomized to nivolumab then ipilimumab (arm A) or the reverse (arm B). Patients had received no earlier DNA-damaging chemotherapy. Live CD3+CD8+ CD19− CD56− cells were sorted from PBMCs. The chain is built from TRBV7-3 and TRBJ2-1; 9 bases map to TRBD2. The input for sequencing was CD8+ T cells sorted from blood (inferred from file names), taken from a patient given nivolumab and ipilimumab in sequence. This receptor was obtained from a human donor with melanoma. CDR3 in DNA: TGTGCCAGCAGCTTAAAGGGTAGCGGGAGAAAGGTCTACAATGAGCAGTTCTTC. Its translation is CASSLKGSGRKVYNEQFF. Drawing the rest from reference TRBV7-3 and TRBJ2-1, the complete variable domain is GAGVSQTPSNKVTEKGKYVELRCDPISGHTALYWYRQSLGQGPEFLIYFQGTGAADDSGLPNDRFFAVRPEGSVSTLKIQRTERGDSAVYLCASSLKGSGRKVYNEQFFGPGTRLTVL.